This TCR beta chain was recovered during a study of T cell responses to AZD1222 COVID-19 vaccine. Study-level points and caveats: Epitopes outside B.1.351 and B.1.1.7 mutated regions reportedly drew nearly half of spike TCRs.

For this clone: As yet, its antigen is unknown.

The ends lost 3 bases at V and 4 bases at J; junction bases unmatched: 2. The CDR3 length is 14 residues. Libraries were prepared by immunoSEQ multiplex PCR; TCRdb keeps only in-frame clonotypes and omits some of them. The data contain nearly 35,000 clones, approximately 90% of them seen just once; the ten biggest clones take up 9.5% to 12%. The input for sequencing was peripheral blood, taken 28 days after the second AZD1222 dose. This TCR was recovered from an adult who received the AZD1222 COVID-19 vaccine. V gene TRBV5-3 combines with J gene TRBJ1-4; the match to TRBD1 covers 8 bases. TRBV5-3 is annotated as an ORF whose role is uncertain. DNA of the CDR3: TGTGCCAGAAGCTCAGGGGGCCTTAATGAAAAACTGTTTTTT. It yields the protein CARSSGGLNEKLFF.